This T cell receptor (beta chain) was captured by sequencing in a study of T cells in Graves' hyperthyroidism and ophthalmopathy (dated 2019 in TCRdb). Regarding the complete study: Peripheral blood samples were taken at the time of initial diagnosis, prior to any treatment. TCR V-J signatures able to tell the groups apart were searched for in a discovery cohort of around 95 patients, of whom more than 40 had Graves' ophthalmopathy and 55 to 65 had stable Graves' hyperthyroidism. Prospective prediction of ophthalmopathy was tested in an independent validation cohort of 18 to 20 hyperthyroidism patients and roughly 16 patients who later progressed to ophthalmopathy. The roughly 99 discovery patients were divided at random into training and test sets in a 7:3 ratio. The study also compared thyroid tissue and blood T-cell repertoires from over 5 Graves' hyperthyroidism patients. Following sampling, methimazole starting at 30 mg daily was given to hyperthyroidism patients, and high-dose intravenous methylprednisolone was given to ophthalmopathy patients. The paper reports TCR Vbeta CDR3 sequencing of 135 peripheral blood samples: 43 ophthalmopathy, fewer than 80 hyperthyroidism and approximately 17 progressor patients. Here is what the overall study found, with its caveats: Most expanded thyroid clonotypes (frequency above 0.001) were also detected in blood, a finding suggesting that blood repertoires may reflect thyroid immune responses. A model built on a 13 V-J signature distinguished ophthalmopathy from stable hyperthyroidism, reaching roughly 88% sensitivity and about 81% specificity in cross-validation and 80%/75% in testing. In validation, the model predicted progression to ophthalmopathy a median of about 6.5 months before onset, with roughly 68% sensitivity and 72.22% specificity. Sample size was not statistically predetermined, and blinding of investigators to group allocation was not performed.

The TCR beta CDR3 regions were amplified from the RNA transcripts. For the first round of RT-PCR on the TCR CDR3, the HTBI primer set was used together with the Qiagen OneStep RT-PCR kit. Libraries were constructed in a second round of multiplex PCR, after which size selection and purification were performed. Libraries were sequenced paired-end with 100 bp reads on an Illumina HiSeq2000. From the authors' description of their analysis: SOAPnuke was used to process the raw data, with reads discarded if the reads contained adapters or uncalled bases, had a mean Phred below 15, or lacked an exact constant-primer or identifier match. High-quality paired reads were merged with COPE v1.2.5, and unique nucleotide sequences were defined as clonotypes. MiTCR v1.1 was used to align the clonotypes against IMGT TRBV, TRBD and TRBJ reference segments. Analysis was restricted to V-J combinations with a frequency above 0.0001, which covered 99.2% of repertoires. A TCS score was defined as the ratio of F50 (clonal expansion) to E x V (chaos), with BLOSUM62-based TCRdist applied between CDR3 peptides within each V-J. Welch's t-statistics and random forest reduced around 550 V-J features to 13, which were used in a naive Bayes classifier (R e1071). TCRdb handled the public reads itself, with Q25 trimming in fastp and clone calling in MiXCR, and kept productive beta chains. Entries that share a CDR3 protein sequence are merged under the most common genes and DNA. TCRdb's processing, not the study's, gives the V and J calls here. This sample lists about 560,000 distinct CDR3 sequences; roughly a sixth were detected once. The ten largest make up around a sixth of the sample.

V loses 8 bases at its end and J loses 4 bases; junction bases beyond the gene matches: 4. The germline V gene (reference sequence) provides CDR1 MNHEY and CDR2 SMNVEV. The CDR3 sequence holds 14 residues, the cysteine and phenylalanine included. Only the CDR3 portion is preserved as DNA: 42 bases, with reading frame beginning at the first base. This clonotype was recorded many times. What antigen it recognizes has not been identified. No quality values exist for individual bases; no much larger clone is one base distant. Graves' hyperthyroidism was defined as stable when no progression to ophthalmopathy occurred over 18 months of follow-up. Hyperthyroidism patients were aged 18 to 65 years and newly diagnosed, with disease duration of less than 2 months. Any patient with an uncontrolled infection, another autoimmune disease, pregnancy or lactation was excluded. Clinical symptoms, serum thyroxine and TRAb, thyroid ultrasound, and orbital computed tomography formed the basis for the diagnoses. PBMCs were isolated from 10 ml of fresh peripheral blood by Ficoll-Paque density gradient centrifugation. Trizol reagent was used to extract total RNA, and RNA quality was then checked on an Agilent 2100 Bioanalyzer.

Sequencing input: blood. Rearrangement joined TRBV27 to TRBJ2-1, with 11 bases matching TRBD2. The TCR was taken from a woman aged 18-30 years with Graves' hyperthyroidism. The CDR3 sequence is CASCIAGGYNEQFF. At the DNA level, the sequence is TGTGCCAGCTGTATAGCGGGGGGGTACAATGAGCAGTTCTTC.